This T cell receptor (beta chain) was recorded in a study of Graves' ophthalmopathy and Graves' hyperthyroidism. CDR3 length: 15 residues. Germline V lookup: CDR1 SEHNR, CDR2 FQNEAQ (reference sequence). Trimming took 3 bases from V and 5 from J; bases not matched to a gene: 9. Exclusion covered patients with other autoimmune diseases or uncontrolled infections (as well as pregnancy or lactation). It was on clinical symptoms, serum thyroxine, TRAb, thyroid ultrasound and orbital computed tomography that diagnosis relied. This clonotype was seen a few times. Amplified material comprised TCR beta CDR3 regions derived from RNA transcripts. Second-round multiplex PCR came after first-round RT-PCR with HTBI primers. In TCRdb, the multiplex PCR reads were re-called with MiXCR into one record per CDR3 protein. The sample carries about 740,000 distinct CDR3 sequences, 40% recorded once.

Sequenced material: peripheral blood. The receptor was isolated from an adult man with Graves' ophthalmopathy. This sequence joins TRBV7-9 and TRBJ2-5; TRBD1 agrees at 7 bases. CDR3 residues: CASSLKTGVVETQYF. DNA of the CDR3: TGTGCCAGCAGCTTGAAAACAGGGGTTGTGGAGACCCAGTACTTC.